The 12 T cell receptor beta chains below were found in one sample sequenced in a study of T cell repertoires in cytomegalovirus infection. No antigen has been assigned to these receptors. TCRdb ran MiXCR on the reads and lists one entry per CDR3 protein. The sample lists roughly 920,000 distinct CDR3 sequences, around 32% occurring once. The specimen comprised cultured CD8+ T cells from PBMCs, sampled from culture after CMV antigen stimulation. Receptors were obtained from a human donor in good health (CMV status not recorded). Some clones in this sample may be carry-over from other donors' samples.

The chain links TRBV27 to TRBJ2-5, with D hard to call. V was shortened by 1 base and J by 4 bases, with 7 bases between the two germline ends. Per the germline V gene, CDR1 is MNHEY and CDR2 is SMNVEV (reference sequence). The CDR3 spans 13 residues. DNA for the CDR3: TGTGCCAGCAGTTTATATTGGGGAGAGACCCAGTACTTC. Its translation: CASSLYWGETQYF.

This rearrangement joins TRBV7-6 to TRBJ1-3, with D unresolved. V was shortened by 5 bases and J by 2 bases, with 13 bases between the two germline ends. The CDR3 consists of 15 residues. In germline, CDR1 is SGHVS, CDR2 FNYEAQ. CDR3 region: CASSSNWGAGNTIYF. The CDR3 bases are TGTGCCAGCAGCAGCAATTGGGGTGCTGGAAACACCATATATTTT.

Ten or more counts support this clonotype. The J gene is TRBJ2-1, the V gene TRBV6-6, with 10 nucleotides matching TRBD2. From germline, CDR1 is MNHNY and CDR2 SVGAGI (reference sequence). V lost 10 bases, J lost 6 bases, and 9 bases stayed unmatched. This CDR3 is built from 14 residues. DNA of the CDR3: TGTGCCACAACCGAGCGGGGGGGCCCCAATGAGCAGTTCTTC. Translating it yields CATTERGGPNEQFF.

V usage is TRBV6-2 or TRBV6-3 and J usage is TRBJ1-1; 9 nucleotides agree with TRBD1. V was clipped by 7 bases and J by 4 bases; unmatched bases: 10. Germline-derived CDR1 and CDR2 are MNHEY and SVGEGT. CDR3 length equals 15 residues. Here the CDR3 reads CASIHRGPVGTEAFF. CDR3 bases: TGTGCCAGCATTCACAGGGGGCCGGTAGGCACTGAAGCTTTCTTT.

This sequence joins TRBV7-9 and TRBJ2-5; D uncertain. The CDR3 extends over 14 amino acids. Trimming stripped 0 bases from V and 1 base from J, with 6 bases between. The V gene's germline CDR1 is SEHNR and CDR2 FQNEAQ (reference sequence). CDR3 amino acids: CASSLAEFQETQYF. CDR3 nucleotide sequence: TGTGCCAGCAGCTTAGCAGAGTTCCAAGAGACCCAGTACTTC.

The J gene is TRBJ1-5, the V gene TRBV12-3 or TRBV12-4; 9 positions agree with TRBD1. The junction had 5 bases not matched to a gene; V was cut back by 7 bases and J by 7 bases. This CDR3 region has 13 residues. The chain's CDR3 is CASTTGGLQPQHF. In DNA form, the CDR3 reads TGTGCCAGCACGACAGGGGGGTTGCAGCCCCAGCATTTT.

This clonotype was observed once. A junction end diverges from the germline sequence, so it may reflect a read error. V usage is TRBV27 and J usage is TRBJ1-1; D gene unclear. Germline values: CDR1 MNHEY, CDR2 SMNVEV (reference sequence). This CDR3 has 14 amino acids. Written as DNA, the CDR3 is TGTGTCAGCAGTTCAGGAGGTGGAGGCACTGAAGCTTTCTTT. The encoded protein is CVSSSGGGGTEAFF.

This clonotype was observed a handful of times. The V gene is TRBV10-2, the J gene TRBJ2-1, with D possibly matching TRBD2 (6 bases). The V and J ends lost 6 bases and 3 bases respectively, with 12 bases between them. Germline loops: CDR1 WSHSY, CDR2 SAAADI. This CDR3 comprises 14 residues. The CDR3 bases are TGCGCCAGCAGAAAGTGGGGGGACTACAATGAGCAGTTCTTC. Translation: CASRKWGDYNEQFF.

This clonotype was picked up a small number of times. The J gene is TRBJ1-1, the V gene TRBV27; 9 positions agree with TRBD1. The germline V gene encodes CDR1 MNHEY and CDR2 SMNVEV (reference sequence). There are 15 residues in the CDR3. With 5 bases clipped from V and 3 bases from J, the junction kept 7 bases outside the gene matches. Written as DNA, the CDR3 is TGTGCCAGCAGTGGCACCGGGACAGGGTACACTGAAGCTTTCTTT. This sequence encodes CASSGTGTGYTEAFF.

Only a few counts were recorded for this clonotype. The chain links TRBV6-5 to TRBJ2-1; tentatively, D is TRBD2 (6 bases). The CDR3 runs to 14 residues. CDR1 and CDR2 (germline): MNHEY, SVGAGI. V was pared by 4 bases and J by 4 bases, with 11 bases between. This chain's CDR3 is CASSWGVTYNEQFF. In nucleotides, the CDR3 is TGTGCCAGCAGTTGGGGGGTGACTTACAATGAGCAGTTCTTC.

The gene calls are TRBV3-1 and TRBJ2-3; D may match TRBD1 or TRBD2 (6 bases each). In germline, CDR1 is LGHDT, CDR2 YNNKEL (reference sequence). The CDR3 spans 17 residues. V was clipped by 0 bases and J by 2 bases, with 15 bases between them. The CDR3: CASSQEALRGHTDTQYF. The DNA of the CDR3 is TGTGCCAGCAGCCAAGAAGCTCTACGGGGGCACACAGATACGCAGTATTTT.

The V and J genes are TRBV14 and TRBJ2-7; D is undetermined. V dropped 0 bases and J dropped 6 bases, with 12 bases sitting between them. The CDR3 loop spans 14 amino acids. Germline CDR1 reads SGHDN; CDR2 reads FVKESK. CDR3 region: CASSQDKGLLEQYF. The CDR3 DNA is TGTGCCAGCAGCCAAGATAAGGGCCTCCTCGAGCAGTACTTC.